Presented here are 18 T cell receptor beta chains from one specimen sequenced in a study of human T cells and chemical hapten exposure. The time point denotes: patch test 2, 6 weeks after DPC sensitization. Indicated treatment: therapeutic diphenylcyclopropenone sensitization with weekly scalp DPC. TCRdb passed the RACE reads through MiXCR, listing each CDR3 protein once. The data contain under 100,000 distinct CDR3 sequences, roughly 10% of them seen just once; the ten biggest clones take up approximately 3.3%. Sample: whole blood, taken in connection with sensitization to the hapten diphenylcyclopropenone (DPC). The origin of the receptors is a woman between 40 and 55 years old with alopecia areata. Some clones in this sample may be carry-over from other donors' samples.

This clonotype occurred many times. This chain links TRBV4-2 with TRBJ2-2; D unclear. The CDR3 is 15 amino acids. The germline gives CDR1 LGHNA, CDR2 YNFKEQ. Trimming took off 7 bases at V and 2 bases at J, with 14 bases between the two ends. The CDR3 here is CASNKPGLNTGELFF. DNA of the CDR3: TGTGCCAGCAATAAACCGGGCCTTAACACCGGGGAGCTGTTTTTT.

This sequence joins TRBV7-9 and TRBJ2-7; D is uncertain. The CDR3 runs to 13 residues. The germline gives CDR1 SEHNR, CDR2 FQNEAQ (reference sequence). V lost 8 bases and J lost 1, with 12 bases in between. The CDR3 nucleotides read TGTGCCAGCGGTCCTAAGTCGTCCTACGAGCAGTACTTC. This translates into CASGPKSSYEQYF.

This chain's CDR3 is CASSSQQGSNYGYTF. CDR3 nucleotides: TGTGCCAGCAGCTCACAACAGGGATCCAACTATGGCTACACCTTC. The chain joins TRBV7-2 to TRBJ1-2, with a weak D call TRBD1 (6 bases). CDR3 length: 15 amino acids. V shed 4 bases and J shed 2 bases, with 14 bases lying between them. Germline values: CDR1 SGHTA, CDR2 FQGNSA.

J is TRBJ1-1 and V is TRBV6-2 or TRBV6-3; 9 bases are shared with TRBD1. J gave up 5 bases and V 6 bases, and 13 bases lay outside the gene matches. Looked up from germline, CDR1 is MNHEY and CDR2 is SVGEGT. The CDR3 runs to 16 residues. The CDR3 reads CASRPGQGLPETEAFF. CDR3 bases: TGTGCCAGCAGGCCGGGACAGGGATTGCCGGAGACTGAAGCTTTCTTT.

This clonotype was detected ten times or more. The V call is TRBV7-2, the J call TRBJ2-1, with 7 bases aligning to TRBD2. The trim removed 5 bases at V and 12 bases at J, leaving 7 bases unmatched. Germline V CDR1 and CDR2: SGHTA, FQGNSA. The CDR3 is 12 amino acids. CDR3 protein: CASSRTGGWQFF. In nucleotides, the CDR3 is TGTGCCAGCAGCCGCACGGGAGGTTGGCAGTTCTTC.

The genes are TRBV14 and TRBJ2-3; 11 bases fit TRBD2. The CDR3 runs 16 residues. CDR1 SGHDN and CDR2 FVKESK come from the germline V gene. The trim removed 6 bases at V and 5 bases at J, leaving 10 bases unmatched. CDR3 nucleotides: TGTGCCAGCAGGGTCACTAGCGGGAGTCGCTTAGATACGCAGTATTTT. As protein: CASRVTSGSRLDTQYF.

This clonotype was picked up a small number of times. V usage is TRBV5-1 and J usage is TRBJ2-1; a possible D gene is TRBD1 (6 bases). Germline CDR1 is SGHRS and CDR2 is YFSETQ. V shed 0 bases and J shed 10 bases, with 11 bases lying between them. The CDR3 contains 13 residues. The CDR3 spells CASSLGGQAEQFF. CDR3 DNA sequence: TGCGCCAGCAGCTTGGGGGGGCAGGCCGAGCAGTTCTTC.

V gene TRBV15 combines with J gene TRBJ2-2, with D perhaps TRBD1 (6 bases). V lost 1 base and J lost 0, with 12 bases in between. The V gene's germline CDR1 is LNHNV and CDR2 YYDKDF (reference sequence). The CDR3 spans 17 residues. Written as DNA, the CDR3 is TGTGCCACCAGCAGAGGGACCGGGACACCGAACACCGGGGAGCTGTTTTTT. It specifies CATSRGTGTPNTGELFF.

Many counts were recorded for this clonotype. This chain joins TRBV14 and TRBJ2-7; D not resolved. This CDR3 spans 13 amino acids. With 1 base removed from V and 6 bases from J, the gap between germline ends came to 10 bases. The germline V gene encodes CDR1 SGHDN and CDR2 FVKESK. The CDR3 here is CASSQVEGTEQYF. Here the CDR3 DNA reads TGTGCCAGCAGCCAAGTTGAAGGCACCGAGCAGTACTTC.

This clonotype was recorded a few times. The chain combines TRBV5-4 with TRBJ2-2; TRBD2 matches 7 bases. V lost 9 bases, J lost 5 bases, and 19 bases stayed unmatched. This CDR3 comprises 17 residues. Per germline, CDR1 SGHNT and CDR2 YYREEE (reference sequence). In nucleotides, the CDR3 is TGTGCCACCACCGGGGAAGCGGGACGGTCCCGGACCGGGGAGCTGTTTTTT. Amino acids: CATTGEAGRSRTGELFF.

This clonotype was found a few times. The chain joins TRBV12-3 or TRBV12-4 to TRBJ1-4; D is undetermined. Trimming removed 6 bases from V and 1 base from J, with 3 bases in between. This CDR3 has 12 residues. The chain's CDR3 is CASRRTNEKLFF. In nucleotides, the CDR3 is TGTGCCAGCAGACGAACTAATGAAAAACTGTTTTTT.

This chain joins TRBV25-1 and TRBJ2-1; 7 bases are a match to TRBD2. The junction had 5 bases not matched to a gene; V was cut back by 6 bases and J by 6 bases. The CDR3 consists of 13 residues. Germline loops: CDR1 MGHDK, CDR2 SYGVNS. This CDR3 is CASRETSRNEQFF. CDR3 nucleotide sequence: TGTGCCAGCAGAGAGACTAGCCGCAATGAGCAGTTCTTC.

This clonotype was seen repeatedly, ten times or more. CDR3: CAAKRGTGNSYNEQFF. CDR3 nucleotide sequence: TGTGCCGCAAAACGGGGTACAGGTAATTCCTACAATGAGCAGTTCTTC. The gene calls are TRBV10-3 and TRBJ2-1; perhaps D is TRBD1 or TRBD2 (5 bases each). The V end was cut by 11 bases, the J end by 1 base, with 21 bases between. In germline, CDR1 is ENHRY, CDR2 SYGVKD. The CDR3 contains 16 residues.

This clonotype was seen a few times. The chain is built from TRBV2 and TRBJ1-4, with a possible D match to TRBD1 (6 bases). Germline V gene sequence: CDR1 SNHLY, CDR2 FYNNEI. Between the trimmed V and J ends, which lost 2 bases and 11 bases, there was a span of 15 bases. This CDR3 has 14 amino acids. The CDR3 region is CASSERRQGRKLFF. The CDR3 nucleotides read TGTGCCAGCAGTGAAAGGCGGCAGGGGAGGAAACTGTTTTTT.

In this sample, this clonotype turned up many times. The genes are TRBV12-3 or TRBV12-4 and TRBJ2-1; D gene ambiguous. Trimming took off 3 bases at V and 0 bases at J, with 18 bases between the two ends. The CDR3 covers 18 residues. The CDR3 region is CASSFVLSPVSSYNEQFF. The CDR3 DNA follows: TGTGCCAGCAGTTTTGTTCTCTCCCCAGTGAGCTCCTACAATGAGCAGTTCTTC.

This chain joins TRBV30 and TRBJ2-2; TRBD1 or TRBD2 may be the D gene (5 bases each). This CDR3 is 16 amino acids long. Between the trimmed V and J ends, which lost 3 bases and 6 bases, there was a span of 20 bases. CDR1 and CDR2 from the germline V gene are GTSNPN and SVGIG (reference sequence). The CDR3 DNA reads as TGTGCCTGGAGCACCTCCCCGGGGCGAGGCGCCGGGGAGCTGTTTTTT. Translation: CAWSTSPGRGAGELFF. Together with reference TRBV30 and TRBJ2-2, the CDR3 gives the full variable domain: SQTIHQWPATLVQPVGSPLSLECTVEGTSNPNLYWYRQAAGRGLQLLFYSVGIGQISSEVPQNLSASRPQDRQFILSSKKLLLSDSGFYLCAWSTSPGRGAGELFFGEGSRLTVL.

The V call is TRBV29-1, the J call TRBJ1-5; TRBD1 matches at 8 bases. Trimming took 4 bases from V and 7 from J; bases not matched to a gene: 6. CDR3 length: 13 residues. From germline, CDR1 is SQVTM and CDR2 ANQGSEA. CDR3 amino acids: CSVAGQENQPQHF. The CDR3 DNA sequence: TGCAGCGTTGCGGGACAGGAGAACCAGCCCCAGCATTTT.

A note on this clonotype: With a much larger clone just one base away, this may be a read error. A read error is likely, as this CDR3 ends without the conserved phenylalanine or tryptophan. This chain links TRBV14 with TRBJ2-5; no clear D gene. The V and J ends lost 4 bases and 5 bases respectively, with 20 bases between them. Germline V lookup: CDR1 SGHDN, CDR2 FVKESK. This CDR3 spans 16 amino acids. CDR3: CASSPLGIGPRETQYL. The CDR3 bases are TGTGCCAGCAGCCCGTTAGGGATAGGCCCAAGGGAGACCCAGTACCTC.